The 15 T cell receptor beta chains below come from one sample, sequenced in a study of blood T cells in healthy people across ages. A second 7 to 11 cycle PCR used barcoded and J-beta primers. MiXCR, run by TCRdb on the 5' RACE reads, gives a single entry per CDR3 protein. The sample comprises 1 million to 1.2 million distinct CDR3 sequences, 30% to 40% of which are singletons, and over 10% rests with the top ten. Sample: blood. These receptors came from a man younger than 30 in good health.

The chain is built from TRBV2 and TRBJ2-1; perhaps TRBD2 as D (6 bases). The CDR3 contains 17 residues. Deletions cut 3 bases from V and 2 bases from J, with 17 bases between. Germline V gives CDR1 SNHLY, CDR2 FYNNEI. The CDR3 nucleotides are TGTGCCAGCAGTGACTCCCACGGGAGCGGACCCTACAATGAGCAGTTCTTC. It yields the protein CASSDSHGSGPYNEQFF. Looking up the rest from reference TRBV2 and TRBJ2-1 gives the full variable domain: EPEVTQTPSHQVTQMGQEVILRCVPISNHLYFYWYRQILGQKVEFLVSFYNNEISEKSEIFDDQFSVERPDGSNFTLKIRSTKLEDSAMYFCASSDSHGSGPYNEQFFGPGTRLTVL.

The V call is TRBV15, the J call TRBJ2-1; 11 nucleotides line up with TRBD2. The CDR3 covers 16 residues. V shed 5 bases and J 10 bases; nucleotides not matched to a gene: 13. Per germline, CDR1 LNHNV and CDR2 YYDKDF (reference sequence). This chain's CDR3 is CATSLGTSGSNREQFF. CDR3 nucleotides: TGTGCCACCAGCCTCGGGACTAGCGGTTCCAATAGAGAGCAGTTCTTC.

The V and J genes are TRBV3-1 and TRBJ2-7; D not resolved. Germline-derived CDR1 and CDR2 are LGHDT and YNNKEL (reference sequence). CDR3 size: 14 residues. V gave up 2 bases and J gave up 1 base, with 9 bases separating them. This chain's CDR3 is CASSQPDASYEQYF. The DNA for the CDR3 is TGTGCCAGCAGCCAACCGGATGCTTCCTACGAGCAGTACTTC.

The rearrangement links TRBV20-1 to TRBJ2-3; D call uncertain. Trimming took off 0 bases at V and 4 bases at J, with 5 bases between the two ends. The CDR3 contains 12 residues. Germline V lookup: CDR1 DFQATT, CDR2 SNEGSKA (reference sequence). The CDR3 loop reads CSAREGPDTQYF. The CDR3 nucleotides read TGCAGTGCTAGAGAAGGACCAGATACGCAGTATTTT.

This clonotype has only a few counts. The chain links TRBV10-3 to TRBJ2-3; a weak D match, TRBD2 (6 bases). From germline, CDR1 is ENHRY and CDR2 SYGVKD. CDR3 length equals 13 residues. Trimming removed 7 bases at V and 7 bases at J, with 15 bases between. The CDR3 DNA is TGTGCCATCACCGCGGGGTCACAATATACGCAGTATTTT. Its protein is CAITAGSQYTQYF.

This sequence joins TRBV7-2 and TRBJ2-3; 8 positions match TRBD2. The CDR3 has 16 residues. V lost 5 bases, J lost 0 bases, and 7 bases stayed unmatched. The V gene's germline CDR1 is SGHTA and CDR2 FQGNSA. CDR3 sequence reads: CASSPQRGISTDTQYF. In DNA, the CDR3 is TGTGCCAGCAGCCCCCAGCGGGGGATTAGCACAGATACGCAGTATTTT.

This clonotype was detected many times. The gene calls are TRBV20-1 and TRBJ2-5; D ambiguous. The germline gives CDR1 DFQATT, CDR2 SNEGSKA (reference sequence). The length of the CDR3 is 13 residues. The ends were cut back, 2 bases at V and 1 base at J, with 8 bases in the middle. The CDR3 loop is CSARSTVQETQYF. CDR3 DNA: TGCAGTGCTAGAAGTACGGTCCAAGAGACCCAGTACTTC.

This clonotype was detected only a few times. The V gene is TRBV27, the J gene TRBJ2-5; 8 bases map to TRBD1. Germline CDR1 MNHEY, CDR2 SMNVEV (reference sequence). The CDR3 sequence is 17 residues long. V gave up 0 bases and J gave up 0 bases; unmatched junction bases: 6. The CDR3 spells CASSLSVDRVYQETQYF. For the CDR3, the DNA is TGTGCCAGCAGTTTATCGGTGGACAGGGTATACCAAGAGACCCAGTACTTC.

The chain couples TRBV7-9 to TRBJ1-4, with TRBD1 as a possible D gene (6 bases). This CDR3 spans 16 amino acids. Germline assignment: CDR1 SEHNR and CDR2 FQNEAQ (reference sequence). Trimming pared 5 bases from V and 0 bases from J, leaving 13 bases between. CDR3 nucleotide sequence: TGTGCCAGCAGCAACCGGGACACCGCAACTAATGAAAAACTGTTTTTT. Protein sequence: CASSNRDTATNEKLFF. The variable domain in full, completed from reference TRBV7-9 and TRBJ1-4, reads DTGVSQNPRHKITKRGQNVTFRCDPISEHNRLYWYRQTLGQGPEFLTYFQNEAQLEKSRLLSDRFSAERPKGSFSTLEIQRTEQGDSAMYLCASSNRDTATNEKLFFGSGTQLSVL.

The gene calls are TRBV5-5 and TRBJ2-3, with 7 positions matching TRBD1. The trim removed 4 bases at V and 3 bases at J, leaving 5 bases unmatched. CDR3 size: 14 residues. In germline, CDR1 is SGHKS, CDR2 YYEKEE (reference sequence). The CDR3 loop is CASSGQVITDTQYF. The CDR3 DNA reads TGTGCCAGCAGCGGACAGGTCATTACAGATACGCAGTATTTT.

This clonotype was seen only a few times. V and J are TRBV29-1 and TRBJ2-3; the D gene is possibly TRBD2 (6 bases). The V and J ends lost 7 bases and 3 bases respectively, with 8 bases between them. The V gene's germline CDR1 is SQVTM and CDR2 ANQGSEA. There are 11 residues in the CDR3. The CDR3 DNA is TGCAGCGCCGGACTAACAGATACGCAGTATTTT. This translates into CSAGLTDTQYF.

J is TRBJ2-1 and V is TRBV30, with TRBD1 as a possible D gene (6 bases). The V gene's germline CDR1 is GTSNPN and CDR2 SVGIG (reference sequence). The germline V and J ends were trimmed by 2 bases and 9 bases, with 14 bases remaining between them. This CDR3 comprises 13 residues. CDR3 protein: CAWSRGFEGEQFF. CDR3 DNA sequence: TGTGCCTGGAGTAGGGGGTTTGAAGGTGAGCAGTTCTTC.

This clonotype came up a few times. The V and J genes are TRBV20-1 and TRBJ2-5; 11 bases align to TRBD1. The germline V gene encodes CDR1 DFQATT and CDR2 SNEGSKA (reference sequence). J gave up 3 bases and V 2 bases, and 8 bases lay outside the gene matches. The CDR3 is made up of 16 amino acids. The CDR3 DNA sequence: TGCAGTGCTAGAAATTGGGACAGGGGGTTTGAAGAGACCCAGTACTTC. Its protein is CSARNWDRGFEETQYF.

The V gene is TRBV27, the J gene TRBJ2-5; 7 nucleotides agree with TRBD2. From germline, CDR1 is MNHEY and CDR2 SMNVEV (reference sequence). This CDR3 spans 16 amino acids. V shed 5 bases, J shed 3 bases, and the junction held 12 bases outside the gene matches. For the CDR3, the DNA is TGTGCCAGCAGTACGAGGGACTACAAGGCCGAAGAGACCCAGTACTTC. It translates to CASSTRDYKAEETQYF.

V is TRBV5-1 and J is TRBJ2-2; 7 positions agree with TRBD2. The CDR3 spans 15 residues. CDR1 and CDR2 (germline): SGHRS, YFSETQ. J was trimmed by 0 bases and V by 3 bases; bases with no gene match: 2. The CDR3 region is CASSWEGPNTGELFF. The CDR3 DNA reads as TGCGCCAGCAGCTGGGAGGGACCGAACACCGGGGAGCTGTTTTTT.